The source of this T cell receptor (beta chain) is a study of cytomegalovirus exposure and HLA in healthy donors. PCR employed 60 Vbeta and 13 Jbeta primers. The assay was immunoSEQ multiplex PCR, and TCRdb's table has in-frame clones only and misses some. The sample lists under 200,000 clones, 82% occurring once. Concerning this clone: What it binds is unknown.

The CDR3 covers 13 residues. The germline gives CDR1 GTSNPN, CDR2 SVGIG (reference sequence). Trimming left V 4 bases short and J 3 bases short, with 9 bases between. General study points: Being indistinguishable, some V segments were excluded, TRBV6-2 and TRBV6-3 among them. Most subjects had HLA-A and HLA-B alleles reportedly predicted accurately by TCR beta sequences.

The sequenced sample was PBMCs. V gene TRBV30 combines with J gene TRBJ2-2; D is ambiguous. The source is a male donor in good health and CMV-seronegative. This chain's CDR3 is CAWTSQYTGELFF. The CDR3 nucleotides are TGTGCCTGGACATCACAATACACCGGGGAGCTGTTTTTT.